One sample yielded the 18 T cell receptor beta chains listed below, sequenced in a study of beta chain features in type 1 diabetes. The entirety of the isolated RNA underwent reverse transcription, so expressed TCRB transcripts were sequenced. Method: immunoSEQ multiplex PCR; TCRdb's copy keeps in-frame clones and lacks some. The sample shows 65,000 to 85,000 clones, about 50% of them seen only once. Their target antigens are unknown. Findings and caveats of the study: TCRB CDR3 length was moderately but significantly reduced in all four CD4+ subsets of Type 1 diabetes patients.

The specimen sequenced was central memory CD4+ T cells from blood. The receptors stem from a man under 40 with type 1 diabetes.

This clone occurred a few times. The CDR3: CASSRLASRGETQYF. Here the CDR3 DNA reads TGTGCCAGCAGCCGGCTAGCTTCGAGAGGGGAGACCCAGTACTTC. The rearrangement joins TRBV7-9 to TRBJ2-5; maybe TRBD2 (5 bases). Germline V gene sequence: CDR1 SEHNR, CDR2 FQNEAQ (reference sequence). Trimming removed 5 bases at V and 5 bases at J, with 18 bases between. The CDR3 contains 15 residues. Looking up the rest from reference TRBV7-9 and TRBJ2-5 gives the full variable domain: DTGVSQNPRHKITKRGQNVTFRCDPISEHNRLYWYRQTLGQGPEFLTYFQNEAQLEKSRLLSDRFSAERPKGSFSTLEIQRTEQGDSAMYLCASSRLASRGETQYFGPGTRLLVL.

The chain carries TRBV18 and TRBJ2-2; no definite D call. The length of the CDR3 is 15 residues. V was trimmed by 5 bases and J by 0 bases, leaving 10 bases between them. From germline, CDR1 is KGHSH and CDR2 LQKENI. The CDR3 is CASSSLAPNTGELFF. In nucleotides, the CDR3 is TGTGCCAGCTCATCGCTGGCTCCGAACACCGGGGAGCTGTTTTTT.

This clone has a handful of counts. The chain recombines TRBV5-1 with TRBJ2-7; 7 nucleotides line up with TRBD2. Germline values: CDR1 SGHRS, CDR2 YFSETQ. Trimming took 0 bases from V and 4 from J; bases not matched to a gene: 7. CDR3 length: 15 amino acids. The CDR3 region is CASSLGSSGTYEQYF. The CDR3 region has the DNA TGCGCCAGCAGCTTGGGTTCCAGCGGGACTTACGAGCAGTACTTC.

This clone was observed a few times. CDR3 DNA sequence: TGTGCCATCAGTGGGAACGGGTACGAGCAGTACTTC. Protein: CAISGNGYEQYF. This rearrangement joins TRBV10-3 to TRBJ2-7; D is undetermined. The length of the CDR3 is 12 residues. Per germline, CDR1 ENHRY and CDR2 SYGVKD. The V and J ends lost 4 bases and 4 bases respectively, with 8 bases between them.

This clone has only a few counts. This chain joins TRBV7-2 and TRBJ2-5; 9 bases are a match to TRBD2. The V gene end was trimmed by 1 base and the J gene end by 13 bases; junction bases not matched to a gene: 10. There are 14 residues in the CDR3. Germline CDR1 and CDR2: SGHTA and FQGNSA. The CDR3 spells CASSLVFGGGDLYF. DNA of the CDR3: TGTGCCAGCAGCTTAGTCTTCGGCGGGGGGGATCTGTACTTC.

The chain combines TRBV7-2 with TRBJ1-5; 9 nucleotides match TRBD1. This CDR3 spans 14 amino acids. With V trimmed by 5 bases and J by 6 bases, 5 bases remained unmatched. In germline, CDR1 is SGHTA, CDR2 FQGNSA. This CDR3 is CASSKGQGGQPQHF. In nucleotides, the CDR3 is TGTGCCAGCAGCAAGGGACAGGGCGGTCAGCCCCAGCATTTT. Full variable domain (missing parts from reference TRBV7-2 and TRBJ1-5): GAGVSQSPSNKVTEKGKDVELRCDPISGHTALYWYRQSLGQGLEFLIYFQGNSAPDKSGLPSDRFSAERTGGSVSTLTIQRTQQEDSAVYLCASSKGQGGQPQHFGDGTRLSIL.

The chain is built from TRBV12-5 and TRBJ1-5; D is possibly TRBD1 (5 bases). CDR3 length equals 12 residues. V was shortened by 6 bases and J by 6 bases, with 9 bases between the two germline ends. Per the germline V gene, CDR1 is LGHNT and CDR2 is FRNRAP. CDR3 sequence reads: CASGAGGQPQHF. The CDR3 DNA sequence: TGTGCTAGTGGGGCCGGGGGTCAGCCCCAGCATTTT.

This chain links TRBV5-1 with TRBJ1-2, with 10 bases lining up with TRBD1. This CDR3 has 16 residues. CDR1 SGHRS and CDR2 YFSETQ come from the germline V gene. V trimming: 0 bases; J trimming: 6 bases; junction bases outside the gene matches: 8. CDR3 nucleotides: TGCGCCAGCAGCTTGGCCGGACAGGGGGGCAGGGATGGCTACACCTTC. It encodes CASSLAGQGGRDGYTF. The whole variable domain, filled in from reference TRBV5-1 and TRBJ1-2, reads KAGVTQTPRYLIKTRGQQVTLSCSPISGHRSVSWYQQTPGQGLQFLFEYFSETQRNKGNFPGRFSGRQFSNSRSEMNVSTLELGDSALYLCASSLAGQGGRDGYTFGSGTRLTVV.

The chain carries TRBV14 and TRBJ2-2; D unclear. In germline, CDR1 is SGHDN, CDR2 FVKESK. V was cut by 4 bases and J by 1 base, with 16 bases left in between. This CDR3 contains 17 residues. DNA for the CDR3: TGTGCCAGCAGCCGCGATTGGGCAGGCCTGAACACCGGGGAGCTGTTTTTT. The encoded protein is CASSRDWAGLNTGELFF.

This clone was detected a few times. The chain has TRBV14 and TRBJ2-1; D might be TRBD2 (7 bases). The CDR3 loop spans 16 amino acids. V dropped 4 bases and J dropped 2 bases, with 15 bases sitting between them. Looked up from germline, CDR1 is SGHDN and CDR2 is FVKESK. Here the CDR3 DNA reads TGTGCCAGCAGCCCTCGGGAAGGGGGGGCCTACAATGAGCAGTTCTTC. This translates into CASSPREGGAYNEQFF.

This clone was observed a handful of times. The chain has TRBV15 and TRBJ2-3, with D possibly matching TRBD2 (6 bases). Trimming took 5 bases from V and 2 from J, leaving 11 bases between them. The CDR3 contains 14 residues. Germline-derived CDR1 and CDR2 are LNHNV and YYDKDF (reference sequence). The CDR3 here is CATSGGLNTDTQYF. For the CDR3, the DNA is TGTGCCACCAGCGGGGGACTCAACACAGATACGCAGTATTTT.

The chain is built from TRBV18 and TRBJ2-3; 10 bases map to TRBD1. With 6 bases clipped from V and 5 bases from J, the junction kept 11 bases outside the gene matches. CDR1 and CDR2 from the germline V gene are KGHSH and LQKENI. This CDR3 has 16 amino acids. The CDR3, as DNA: TGTGCCAGCTCGATCGGCCGGGACAGGGGTTTAGATACGCAGTATTTT. Protein: CASSIGRDRGLDTQYF.

The chain's CDR3 is CASSQNGVPTNEKLFF. For the CDR3, the DNA is TGTGCCAGCAGCCAAAACGGAGTTCCAACTAATGAAAAACTGTTTTTT. The gene calls are TRBV7-6 and TRBJ1-4; no clear D gene. The CDR3 consists of 16 residues. Trimming left V 5 bases short and J 0 bases short, with 13 bases between. Germline V gives CDR1 SGHVS, CDR2 FNYEAQ.

V usage is TRBV7-2 and J usage is TRBJ2-3; D is uncertain. Germline assignment: CDR1 SGHTA and CDR2 FQGNSA. This CDR3 is built from 13 residues. V was clipped by 5 bases and J by 6 bases, with 12 bases between them. CDR3 sequence (DNA): TGTGCCAGCAGCCCCCGGTGGTCGGATACGCAGTATTTT. It codes for CASSPRWSDTQYF.

Note on this clone: This same CDR3 is encoded by further DNA sequences in the sample. This chain links TRBV6-1 with TRBJ1-1, with 7 bases matching TRBD1. Germline V gives CDR1 MNHNS, CDR2 SASEGT. V was pared by 5 bases and J by 5 bases, with 5 bases of the junction left unmatched. This CDR3 region has 13 residues. This CDR3 is CASSRQGRTEAFF. The CDR3 DNA follows: TGTGCCAGCAGTCGACAGGGTCGGACTGAAGCTTTCTTT.

This clone has just a few counts. V is TRBV5-6 and J is TRBJ2-4, with D tentatively TRBD1 (5 bases). V gave up 1 base and J gave up 8 bases, with 19 bases separating them. Germline-derived CDR1 and CDR2 are SGHDT and YYEEEE. The length of the CDR3 is 16 residues. CDR3 bases: TGTGCCAGCAGCTTGAGTCCGGACAAATGGGTGGACATTCAGTACTTC. Its protein product is CASSLSPDKWVDIQYF. The whole variable domain, remainder taken from reference TRBV5-6 and TRBJ2-4, is DAGVTQSPTHLIKTRGQQVTLRCSPKSGHDTVSWYQQALGQGPQFIFQYYEEEERQRGNFPDRFSGHQFPNYSSELNVNALLLGDSALYLCASSLSPDKWVDIQYFGAGTRLSVL.

This clone was recorded only once. The genes are TRBV11-2 and TRBJ2-5; unclear D gene. Per germline, CDR1 SGHAT and CDR2 FQNNGV. Trimming took 5 bases from V and 0 from J, leaving 13 bases between them. The CDR3 covers 15 residues. The CDR3 DNA follows: TGTGCCAGCAGCCCCGTGGAGCAGCACCAAGAGACCCAGTACTTC. The encoded protein is CASSPVEQHQETQYF.

This clone was recorded once. This chain joins TRBV5-6 and TRBJ2-5; D might be TRBD1 (7 bases). Germline loops: CDR1 SGHDT, CDR2 YYEEEE. This CDR3 region has 15 residues. Trimming cost V 2 bases and J 1 base, with 12 bases left between them. The CDR3 coding sequence is TGTGCCAGCAGCTTCGCGGGGACAGCCCAAGAGACCCAGTACTTC. Residues: CASSFAGTAQETQYF.